This is a list of T cell receptor beta chains from one sample in a study of OX40 agonist ivuxolimab in advanced cancers. Here immunoSEQ multiplex PCR was the method, and the copy in TCRdb shows in-frame clones only, minus some. The profile shows under 95,000 clones, 84% of them singletons. Sequences were derived from CD4+ or CD8+ T cells sorted from blood, sampled in a trial of the OX40 agonist ivuxolimab. The receptors originated from an adult with an advanced solid tumor such as melanoma, head and neck, liver or kidney cancer. Both conserved end residues are part of each CDR3.

CDR3 protein: CASSLLSGYTF; V gene: TRBV5-8
CDR3 protein: CASSPSGEETQYF; V gene: TRBV7-2
CDR3 protein: CASSLGTGVNTEAFF; V gene: TRBV7-2
CDR3 protein: CASSLALYNEQFF; V gene: TRBV11-2
CDR3 protein: CASSAPGPRLYEQYF; V gene: TRBV6-5
CDR3 protein: CASSTGDSGNTIYF; V gene: TRBV5-1
CDR3 protein: CASLPYQGLGNTEAFF; V gene: TRBV28
CDR3 protein: CASSSRTRQDQETQYF; V gene: TRBV5-4
CDR3 protein: CASSLVAWGQGGGYTF; V gene: TRBV7-2
CDR3 protein: CASSPIRGTAYPPEF; V gene: TRBV6-5
CDR3 protein: CASSVTTGSYEQYF; V gene: TRBV9
CDR3 protein: CARSFVSFVQGAYSNQPQHF; V gene: TRBV5-3
CDR3 protein: CSVEKAGGPSDTQYF; V gene: TRBV29-1
CDR3 protein: CASSLRGGLSEQFF; V gene: TRBV7-2
CDR3 protein: CASSPGAAAFF; V gene: TRBV2
CDR3 protein: CASRPQRSYTDTQYF; V gene: TRBV28
CDR3 protein: CASSLRGDNEKLFF; V gene: TRBV4-3
CDR3 protein: CASSQWVNYGYTF; V gene: TRBV4-1
CDR3 protein: CASSQLGGAGTEAFF; V gene: TRBV7-2
CDR3 protein: CASSAWQGNTEAFF; V gene: TRBV25-1
CDR3 protein: CASSIKQGHFEQYF; V gene: TRBV19
CDR3 protein: CASRDRAGANVLTF; V gene: TRBV10-2
CDR3 protein: CASSTRGGETQYF; V gene: TRBV5-4
CDR3 protein: CASSRDRMNTGELFF; V gene: TRBV6-5
CDR3 protein: CASRMDGGTGELFF; V gene: TRBV5-4
CDR3 protein: CAIQKRGAGFSRDTQYF; V gene: TRBV5-4
CDR3 protein: CASSLGGGISYEQYF; V gene: TRBV13
CDR3 protein: CASSPGQGINQPQHF; V gene: TRBV7-2
CDR3 protein: CASSADRRMNTEAFF; V gene: TRBV7-9
CDR3 protein: CASSPDTFNSPLHF; V gene: TRBV9